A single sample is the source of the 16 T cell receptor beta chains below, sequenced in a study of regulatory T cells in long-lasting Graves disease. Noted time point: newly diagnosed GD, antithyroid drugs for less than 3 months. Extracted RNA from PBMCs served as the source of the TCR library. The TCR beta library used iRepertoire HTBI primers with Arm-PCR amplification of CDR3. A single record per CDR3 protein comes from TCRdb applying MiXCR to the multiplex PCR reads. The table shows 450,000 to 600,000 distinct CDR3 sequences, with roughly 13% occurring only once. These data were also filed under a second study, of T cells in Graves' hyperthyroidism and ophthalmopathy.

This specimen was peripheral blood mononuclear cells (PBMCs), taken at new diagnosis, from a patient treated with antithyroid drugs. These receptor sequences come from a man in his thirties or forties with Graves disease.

CDR3 region: CATSDPFGATGEANEQFF. CDR3 coding DNA: TGTGCCACCAGTGACCCGTTTGGAGCGACAGGGGAAGCCAATGAGCAGTTCTTC. The chain joins TRBV24-1 to TRBJ2-1, with 8 nucleotides matching TRBD1. CDR1 and CDR2 from the germline V gene are KGHDR and SFDVKD. The CDR3 contains 18 residues. Trimming cost V 4 bases and J 6 bases; bases outside gene matches: 16.

The CDR3 DNA reads as TGCAGCGTTCCGACTAGCGGGAACAATGAGCAGTTCTTC. It is translated as CSVPTSGNNEQFF. V usage is TRBV29-1 and J usage is TRBJ2-1; 11 bases agree with TRBD2. Losses at the gene ends were 5 bases for V and 5 bases for J; bases not matched to a gene: 2. The CDR3 is 13 amino acids. Germline loops: CDR1 SQVTM, CDR2 ANQGSEA.

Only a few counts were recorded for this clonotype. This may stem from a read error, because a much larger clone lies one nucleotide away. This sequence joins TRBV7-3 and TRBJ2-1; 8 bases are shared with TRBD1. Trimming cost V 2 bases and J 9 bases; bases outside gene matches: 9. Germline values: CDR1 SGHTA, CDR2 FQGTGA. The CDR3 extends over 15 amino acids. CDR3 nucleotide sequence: TGTGCCAGCAGCTTACAGGGGGCGGACCTCTCTGAGCAGTTCTTC. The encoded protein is CASSLQGADLSEQFF.

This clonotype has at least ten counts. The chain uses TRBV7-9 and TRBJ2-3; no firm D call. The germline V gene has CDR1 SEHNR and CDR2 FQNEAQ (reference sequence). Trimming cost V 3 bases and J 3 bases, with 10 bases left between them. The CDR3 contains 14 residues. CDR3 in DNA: TGTGCCAGCAGCTTTTTCGCGTCAACAGATACGCAGTATTTT. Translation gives CASSFFASTDTQYF. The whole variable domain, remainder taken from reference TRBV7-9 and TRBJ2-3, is DTGVSQNPRHKITKRGQNVTFRCDPISEHNRLYWYRQTLGQGPEFLTYFQNEAQLEKSRLLSDRFSAERPKGSFSTLEIQRTEQGDSAMYLCASSFFASTDTQYFGPGTRLTVL.

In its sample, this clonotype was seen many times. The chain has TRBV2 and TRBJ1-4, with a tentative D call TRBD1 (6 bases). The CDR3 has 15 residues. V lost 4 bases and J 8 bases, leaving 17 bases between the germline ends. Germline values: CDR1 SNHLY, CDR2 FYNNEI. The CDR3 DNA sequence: TGTGCCAGCAGTGCGTCTTACAGGGTTGGGGAAAAACTGTTTTTT. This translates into CASSASYRVGEKLFF.

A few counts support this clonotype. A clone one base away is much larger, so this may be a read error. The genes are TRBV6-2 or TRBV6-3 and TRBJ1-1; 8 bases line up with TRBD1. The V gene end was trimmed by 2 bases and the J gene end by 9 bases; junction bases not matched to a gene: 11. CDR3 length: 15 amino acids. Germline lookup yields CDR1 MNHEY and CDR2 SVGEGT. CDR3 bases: TGTGCCAGCAGTTACACCCCAGGGGGCGATCTTCAAGCTTTCTTT. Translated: CASSYTPGGDLQAFF.

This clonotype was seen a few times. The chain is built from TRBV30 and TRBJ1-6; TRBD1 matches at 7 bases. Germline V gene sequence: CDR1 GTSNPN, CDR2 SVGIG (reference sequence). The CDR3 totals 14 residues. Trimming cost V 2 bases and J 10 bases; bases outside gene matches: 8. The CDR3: CAWSTTGAKSPLHF. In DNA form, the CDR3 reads TGTGCCTGGAGTACAACAGGGGCAAAATCACCCCTCCACTTT.

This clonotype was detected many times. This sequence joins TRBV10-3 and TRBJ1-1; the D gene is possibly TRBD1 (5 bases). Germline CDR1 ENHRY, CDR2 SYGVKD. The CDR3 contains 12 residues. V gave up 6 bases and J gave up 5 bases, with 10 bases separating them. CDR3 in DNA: TGTGCCATCAGGCAGGGCGTAACTGAAGCTTTCTTT. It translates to CAIRQGVTEAFF.

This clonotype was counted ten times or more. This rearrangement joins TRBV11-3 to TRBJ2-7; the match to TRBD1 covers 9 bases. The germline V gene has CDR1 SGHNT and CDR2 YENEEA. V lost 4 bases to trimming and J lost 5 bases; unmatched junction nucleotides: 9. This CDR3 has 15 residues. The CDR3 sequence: CASSSQTGGVHEQYF. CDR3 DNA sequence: TGTGCCAGCAGCTCCCAGACAGGGGGGGTCCACGAGCAGTACTTC.

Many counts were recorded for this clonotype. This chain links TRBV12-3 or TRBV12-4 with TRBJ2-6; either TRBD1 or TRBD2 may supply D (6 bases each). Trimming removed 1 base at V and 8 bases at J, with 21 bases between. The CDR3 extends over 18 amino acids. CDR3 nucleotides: TGTGCCAGCAGTTTAGACAGGGAGGCTAGGGAGCGGCCCAACGTCCTGACTTTC. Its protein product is CASSLDREARERPNVLTF.

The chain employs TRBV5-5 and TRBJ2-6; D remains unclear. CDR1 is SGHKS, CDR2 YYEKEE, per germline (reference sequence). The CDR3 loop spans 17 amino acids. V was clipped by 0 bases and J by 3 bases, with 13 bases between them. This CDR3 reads CASSLGSGSSGANVLTF. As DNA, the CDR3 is TGTGCCAGCAGCTTGGGATCTGGGTCAAGTGGGGCCAACGTCCTGACTTTC.

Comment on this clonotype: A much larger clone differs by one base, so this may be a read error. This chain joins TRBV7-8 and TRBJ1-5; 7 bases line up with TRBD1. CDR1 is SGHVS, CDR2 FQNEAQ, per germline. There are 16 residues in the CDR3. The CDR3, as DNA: TGTGCCAGCAGCTCTGGACAGGAACATAGCAATCAGCCCAAGCATTTT. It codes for CASSSGQEHSNQPKHF.

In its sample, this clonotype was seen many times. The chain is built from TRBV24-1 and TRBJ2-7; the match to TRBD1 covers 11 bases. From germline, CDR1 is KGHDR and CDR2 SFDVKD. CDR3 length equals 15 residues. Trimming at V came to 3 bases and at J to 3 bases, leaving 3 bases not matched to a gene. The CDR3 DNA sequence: TGTGCCACCAGTGATCCGGGACAGGGGGGCTACGAGCAGTACTTC. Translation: CATSDPGQGGYEQYF.

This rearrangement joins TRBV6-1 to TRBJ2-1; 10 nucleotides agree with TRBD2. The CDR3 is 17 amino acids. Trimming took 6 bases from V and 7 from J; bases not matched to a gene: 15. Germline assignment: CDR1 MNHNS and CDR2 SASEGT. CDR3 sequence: CASRLMGAGGPGNEQFF. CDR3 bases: TGTGCCAGCAGGCTAATGGGAGCGGGAGGGCCTGGGAATGAGCAGTTCTTC.

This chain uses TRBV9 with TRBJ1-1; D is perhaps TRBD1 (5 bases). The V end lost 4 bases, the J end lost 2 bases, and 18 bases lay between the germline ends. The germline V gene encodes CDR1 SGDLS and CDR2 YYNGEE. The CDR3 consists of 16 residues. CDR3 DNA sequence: TGTGCCAGCAGCCCACCCCTCCAGGGACCCAACACTGAAGCTTTCTTT. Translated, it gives CASSPPLQGPNTEAFF.

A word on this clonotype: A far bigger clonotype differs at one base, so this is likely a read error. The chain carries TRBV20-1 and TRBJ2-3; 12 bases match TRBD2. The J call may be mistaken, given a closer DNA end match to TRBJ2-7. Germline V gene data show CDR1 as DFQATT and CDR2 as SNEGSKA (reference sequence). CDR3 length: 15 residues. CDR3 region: CSATMSSGRAYGQYF. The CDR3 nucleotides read TGCAGTGCCACTATGTCTAGCGGGAGGGCCTACGGGCAGTACTTC.